The entry below gives a single T cell receptor (beta chain) sequence along with its context. Germline-derived CDR1 and CDR2 are MDHEN and SYDVKM. This CDR3 spans 16 amino acids. Deletions cut 2 bases from V and 8 bases from J, with 21 bases between. Measured with immunoSEQ multiplex PCR; TCRdb has only the in-frame clones, and not every one. The data contain hundreds of thousands of clones, roughly 79% of them singletons. These data originate in a study of shared clonotypes between healthy human individuals. The receptor's source is a woman aged 35 to 49 in good health. Some clones in this sample may be carry-over from other donors' samples. The chain recombines TRBV28 with TRBJ1-2, with D possibly matching TRBD1 (5 bases). The sequenced sample was PBMCs. The DNA for the CDR3 is TGTGCCAGCAGTTTAAGCACGCCGAGCCAGGGAGGCGGCTACACCTTC. Its protein is CASSLSTPSQGGGYTF.